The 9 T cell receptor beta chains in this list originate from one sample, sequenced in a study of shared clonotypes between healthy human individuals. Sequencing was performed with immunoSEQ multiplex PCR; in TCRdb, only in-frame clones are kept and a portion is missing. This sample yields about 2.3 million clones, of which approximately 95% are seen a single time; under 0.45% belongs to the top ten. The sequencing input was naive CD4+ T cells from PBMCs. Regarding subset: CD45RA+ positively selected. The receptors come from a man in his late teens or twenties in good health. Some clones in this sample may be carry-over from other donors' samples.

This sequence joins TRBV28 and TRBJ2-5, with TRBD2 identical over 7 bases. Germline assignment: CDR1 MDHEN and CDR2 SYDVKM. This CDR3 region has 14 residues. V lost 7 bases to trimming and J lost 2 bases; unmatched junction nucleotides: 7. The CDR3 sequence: CASTVQRGQETQYF. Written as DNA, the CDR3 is TGTGCCAGCACAGTCCAGCGGGGACAAGAGACCCAGTACTTC.

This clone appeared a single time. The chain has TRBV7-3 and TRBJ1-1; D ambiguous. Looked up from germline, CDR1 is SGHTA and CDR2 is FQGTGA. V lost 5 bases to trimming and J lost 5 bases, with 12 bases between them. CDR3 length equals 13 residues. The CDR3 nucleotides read TGTGCCAGCAGCCTGGTGTCGGGGACTGAAGCTTTCTTT. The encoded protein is CASSLVSGTEAFF.

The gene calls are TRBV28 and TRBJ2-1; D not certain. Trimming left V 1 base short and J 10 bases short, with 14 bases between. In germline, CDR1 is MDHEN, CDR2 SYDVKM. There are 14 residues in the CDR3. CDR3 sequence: CASSLSGQVGEQFF. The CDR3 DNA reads TGTGCCAGCAGTTTATCTGGGCAGGTGGGGGAGCAGTTCTTC.

This CDR3 reads CASSSQGAAEKLFF. Here the CDR3 DNA reads TGTGCCAGCAGTTCCCAGGGGGCGGCTGAAAAACTGTTTTTT. This sequence joins TRBV27 and TRBJ1-4, with 8 nucleotides matching TRBD1. The ends lost 4 bases at V and 7 bases at J; junction bases unmatched: 5. This CDR3 spans 14 amino acids. Germline V gene lookup returns CDR1 MNHEY and CDR2 SMNVEV (reference sequence).

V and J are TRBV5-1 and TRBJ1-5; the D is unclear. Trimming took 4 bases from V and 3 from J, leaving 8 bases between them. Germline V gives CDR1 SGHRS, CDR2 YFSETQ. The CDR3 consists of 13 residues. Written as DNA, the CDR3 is TGCGCCAGCAGCCCGTTGACCAATCAGCCCCAGCATTTT. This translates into CASSPLTNQPQHF.

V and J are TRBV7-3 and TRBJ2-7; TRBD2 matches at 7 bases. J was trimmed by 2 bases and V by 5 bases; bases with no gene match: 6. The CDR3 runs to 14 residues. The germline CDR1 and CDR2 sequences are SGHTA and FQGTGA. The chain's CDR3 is CASSSGIPPYEQYF. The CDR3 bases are TGTGCCAGCAGCAGCGGGATTCCCCCCTACGAGCAGTACTTC.

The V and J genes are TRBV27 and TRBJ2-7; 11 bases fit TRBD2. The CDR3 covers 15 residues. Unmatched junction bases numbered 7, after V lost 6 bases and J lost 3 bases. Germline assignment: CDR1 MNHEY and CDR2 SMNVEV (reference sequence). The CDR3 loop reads CASSSGTSGDYEQYF. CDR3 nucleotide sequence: TGTGCCAGCAGCTCCGGGACTAGCGGTGACTACGAGCAGTACTTC.

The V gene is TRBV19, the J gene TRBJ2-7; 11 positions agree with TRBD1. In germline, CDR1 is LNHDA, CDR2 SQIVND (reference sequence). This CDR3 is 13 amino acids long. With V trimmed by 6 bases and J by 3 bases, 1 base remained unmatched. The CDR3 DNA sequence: TGTGCCAGTAGGGGACAGGGGGTCTACGAGCAGTACTTC. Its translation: CASRGQGVYEQYF.

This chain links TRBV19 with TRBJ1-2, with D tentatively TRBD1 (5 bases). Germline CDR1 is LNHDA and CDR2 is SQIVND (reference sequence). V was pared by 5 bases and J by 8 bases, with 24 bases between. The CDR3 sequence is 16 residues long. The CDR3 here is CASSHMGRLEDFGYTF. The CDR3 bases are TGTGCCAGTAGTCACATGGGACGCCTGGAGGACTTCGGCTACACCTTC. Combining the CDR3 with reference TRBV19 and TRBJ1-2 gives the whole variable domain DGGITQSPKYLFRKEGQNVTLSCEQNLNHDAMYWYRQDPGQGLRLIYYSQIVNDFQKGDIAEGYSVSREKKESFPLTVTSAQKNPTAFYLCASSHMGRLEDFGYTFGSGTRLTVV.